What follows is one TCR beta chain and its context. These data belong to a study of shared clonotypes between healthy human individuals. Study in general: Every donor yielded three CD4 naive, three CD4 memory, two CD8 naive and one CD8 memory plate.

Genomic DNA (from each subset) was split evenly across several immunoSEQ plates. In the study's own analysis: ImmunoSEQ only sent back junction sequences with no quality scores, so filtering was done differently. The assay was immunoSEQ multiplex PCR, and TCRdb's table has in-frame clones only and misses some. The V and J calls and clone size were taken over from that table, and D and trimming were inferred from the DNA. The data show millions of clones, over 85% seen once. The V gene end was trimmed by 5 bases and the J gene end by 5 bases; junction bases not matched to a gene: 4. The germline gives CDR1 MNHEY, CDR2 SMNVEV (reference sequence). The CDR3 length is 14 residues.

Material for sequencing was naive CD4+ T cells sorted from blood. The subset is: CD45RA+ positively selected. The chain is built from TRBV27 and TRBJ1-5; 9 nucleotides match TRBD1. This receptor was identified in a man aged 18 to 30 in good health. This chain's CDR3 is CASSPGTGHQPQHF. In DNA form, the CDR3 reads TGTGCCAGCAGTCCCGGGACAGGGCATCAGCCCCAGCATTTT.